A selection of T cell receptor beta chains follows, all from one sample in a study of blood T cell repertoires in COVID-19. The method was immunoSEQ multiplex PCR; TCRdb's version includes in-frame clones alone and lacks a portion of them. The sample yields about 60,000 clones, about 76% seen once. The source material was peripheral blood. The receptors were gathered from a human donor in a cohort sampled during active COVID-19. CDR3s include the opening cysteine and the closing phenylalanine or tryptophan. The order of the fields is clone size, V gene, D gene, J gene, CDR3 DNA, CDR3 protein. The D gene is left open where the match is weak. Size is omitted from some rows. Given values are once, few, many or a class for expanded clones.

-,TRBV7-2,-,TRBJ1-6,TGTGCCAGCAAAGATCGAGACAGGAATTATTCACCCCTCCACTTT,CASKDRDRNYSPLHF
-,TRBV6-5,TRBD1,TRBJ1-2,TGTGCCACGGCGGACAGGGACTATGGCTACACCTTC,CATADRDYGYTF
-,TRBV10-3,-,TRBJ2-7,TGTGCCATCAGTGACGTGACAGACTACGAGCAGTACTTC,CAISDVTDYEQYF
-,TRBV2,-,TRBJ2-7,TGTGCCAGCACCCGCCTCCAGGGTGATGGAAACGAGCAGTACTTC,CASTRLQGDGNEQYF
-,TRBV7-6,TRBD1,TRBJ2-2,TGTGCCAGCAGCTCTGTGACAGGGGGCGACACCGGGGAGCTGTTTTTT,CASSSVTGGDTGELFF
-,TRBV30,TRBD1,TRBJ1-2,TGTGCCTGGAAGGGACAGGGGGCACGGGGAGGCTACACCTTC,CAWKGQGARGGYTF
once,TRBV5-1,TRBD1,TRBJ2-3,TGCGCCAGCAGCTTGGAGGGACAGCCCGCGAGGGATACGCAGTATTTT,CASSLEGQPARDTQYF
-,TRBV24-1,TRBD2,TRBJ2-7,TGTGCCACCAGTGATTCTGGACTAGCGGTCGAGCAGTACTTC,CATSDSGLAVEQYF
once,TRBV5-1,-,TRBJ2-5,TGCGCCAGCAGCCCCGGCAGGGCTAGCCAAGAGACCCAGTACTTC,CASSPGRASQETQYF
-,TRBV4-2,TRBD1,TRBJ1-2,TGTGCCAGCAGCCCGGACAGGAACTATGGCTACACCTTC,CASSPDRNYGYTF
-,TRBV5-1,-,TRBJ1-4,TGCGCCAGCAGAACAGACAGAAATGAAAAACTGTTTTTT,CASRTDRNEKLFF
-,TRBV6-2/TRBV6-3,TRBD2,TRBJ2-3,TGTGCCAGCAGTCTAAGGACTAGACGGGTTTCAGATACGCAGTATTTT,CASSLRTRRVSDTQYF
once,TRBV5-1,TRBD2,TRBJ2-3,TGCGCCAGCAGCCCCGGGACTAGCGGGAGGACAGATACGCAGTATTTT,CASSPGTSGRTDTQYF
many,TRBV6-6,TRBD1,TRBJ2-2,TGTGCCAGCAGTGCCCAGGGGGTTAACGGGGAGCTGTTTTTT,CASSAQGVNGELFF
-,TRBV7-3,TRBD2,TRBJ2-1,TGTGCCAGCAGCTCTCAACCCCAACCCCTTAGCGGGAACTACAATGAGCAGTTCTTC,CASSSQPQPLSGNYNEQFF
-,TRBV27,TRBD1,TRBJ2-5,TGTGCCAGCCTTCATAAAGACAGGGAGAAAATCCAAGAGACCCAGTACTTC,CASLHKDREKIQETQYF
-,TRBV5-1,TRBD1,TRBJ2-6,TGCGCCAGCAGTTCGGGGGACAGGGTCTCTGGGGCCAACGTCCTGACTTTC,CASSSGDRVSGANVLTF
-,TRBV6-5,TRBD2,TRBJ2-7,TGTGCCAGCAGTTCCGTAGCGGGAGTTGTTGTCGAGCAGTACTTC,CASSSVAGVVVEQYF
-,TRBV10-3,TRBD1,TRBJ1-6,TGTGCCATCAGTGAAAGACAGGGGGCCTCACCCCTCCACTTT,CAISERQGASPLHF
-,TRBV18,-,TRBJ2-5,TGTGCCAGCTCACCGGGACAACAAGAGACCCAGTACTTC,CASSPGQQETQYF
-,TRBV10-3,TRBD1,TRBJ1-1,TGTGCCACCGGTATTGCTTCAAACAGGGGAACAGCTTTCTTT,CATGIASNRGTAFF
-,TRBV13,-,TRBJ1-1,TGTGCCAGCAGCCGGGCGGGGGGCGCCACTGAAGCTTTCTTT,CASSRAGGATEAFF
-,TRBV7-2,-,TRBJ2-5,TGTGCCAGCAACGCCGGGGGATTGGAGACCCAGTACTTC,CASNAGGLETQYF
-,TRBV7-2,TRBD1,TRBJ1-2,TGTGCCAGCAGCTTATCCGGACAGGGTTGGGGCTACACCTTC,CASSLSGQGWGYTF
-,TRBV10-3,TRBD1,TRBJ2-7,TGTGCCATCAGGAGGACAGGGGCCTCCTACGAGCAGTACTTC,CAIRRTGASYEQYF
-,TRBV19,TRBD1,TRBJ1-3,TGTGCCAGTAGTGTTGGACAGGGGGCTTCTACTGGAAACACCATATATTTT,CASSVGQGASTGNTIYF
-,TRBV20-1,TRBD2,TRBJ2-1,TGCAGTGCTAGTAGGCCCAGCGGGAGATCTCCCGGGAACAATGAGCAGTTCTTC,CSASRPSGRSPGNNEQFF
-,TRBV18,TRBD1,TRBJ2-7,TGTGCCAGCTCACCATTTACAGCACAGGGGGGATCCGGCGAGCAGTACTTC,CASSPFTAQGGSGEQYF
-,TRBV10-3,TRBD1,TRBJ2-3,TGTGCCATCAGTGATACTCTGACAGGGGGCGGTTCAGATACGCAGTATTTT,CAISDTLTGGGSDTQYF
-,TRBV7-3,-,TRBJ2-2,TGTGCCAGCGGAGGGTCATCTGGCGGGGAGCTGTTTTTT,CASGGSSGGELFF
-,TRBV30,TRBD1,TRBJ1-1,TGTGCCTGGGGACAGGGGACAGCTCGGAAAGCTTTCTTT,CAWGQGTARKAFF
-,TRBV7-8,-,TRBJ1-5,TGTGCCAGCAGCTTAGGGGGGCCAGGACTTAGCAATCAGCCCCAGCATTTT,CASSLGGPGLSNQPQHF
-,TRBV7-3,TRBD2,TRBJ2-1,TGTGCCAGCAGCTTAAGGCCTAGCGGGAGCTCCTACAATGAGCAGTTCTTC,CASSLRPSGSSYNEQFF
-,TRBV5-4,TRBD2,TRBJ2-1,TGTGCCAGCAGCTTCTCTCTAGCGGGGAAATACAATGAGCAGTTCTTC,CASSFSLAGKYNEQFF
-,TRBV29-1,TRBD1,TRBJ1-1,TGCAGCGTTCCGGGACAGGGTTACACTGAAGCTTTCTTT,CSVPGQGYTEAFF
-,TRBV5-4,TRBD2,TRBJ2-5,TGTGCCAGCAGCCTAGCGGGAGGGGGGGAGACCCAGTACTTC,CASSLAGGGETQYF
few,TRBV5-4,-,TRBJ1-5,TGTGCCAGCAGCTCAGACAGAAATCAGCCCCAGCATTTT,CASSSDRNQPQHF
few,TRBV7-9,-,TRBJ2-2,TGTGCCAGCAGGCGCCCCGGAGGACCCGGAGCCGGGGAGCTGTTTTTT,CASRRPGGPGAGELFF
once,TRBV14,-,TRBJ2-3,TGTGCCAGCAGCCAAGTTCCCCTCACAGATACGCAGTATTTT,CASSQVPLTDTQYF
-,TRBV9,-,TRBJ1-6,TGTGCCAGCAGCGTAATGGGGGCCGATAATTCACCCCTCCACTTT,CASSVMGADNSPLHF
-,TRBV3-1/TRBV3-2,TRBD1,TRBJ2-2,TGTGCCAGCAGCCGGGACAGGGTGGGCGGGGAGCTGTTTTTT,CASSRDRVGGELFF
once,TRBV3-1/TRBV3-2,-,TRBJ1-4,TGTGCCAGCAGCCGGCCGGCGGCGAGCGATGAAAAACTGTTTTTT,CASSRPAASDEKLFF
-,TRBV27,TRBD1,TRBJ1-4,TGTGCCAGCAGTTGGGGGACAGGGGCAACTAATGAAAAACTGTTTTTT,CASSWGTGATNEKLFF
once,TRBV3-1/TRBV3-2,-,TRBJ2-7,TGTGCCAGCAGCCAAGACAAATACGAGCAGTACTTC,CASSQDKYEQYF
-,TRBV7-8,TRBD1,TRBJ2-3,TGTGCCAGCAGCTTAGAACCAGGGGGCGAACACACAGATACGCAGTATTTT,CASSLEPGGEHTDTQYF
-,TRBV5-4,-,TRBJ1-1,TGTGCCAGCAGCTTGGCAGGGCGCACTGAAGCTTTCTTT,CASSLAGRTEAFF
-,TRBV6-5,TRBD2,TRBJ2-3,TGTGCCAGCGTCCAGGGCGGGGGGGCAGATACGCAGTATTTT,CASVQGGGADTQYF
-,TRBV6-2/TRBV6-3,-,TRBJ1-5,TGTGCCAGCAGTCGCGGAAGGACTGATCAGCCCCAGCATTTT,CASSRGRTDQPQHF
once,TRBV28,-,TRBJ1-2,TGTGCCAGCAGTGAGGGAGGGGGGAGAGGTAACTATGGCTACACCTTC,CASSEGGGRGNYGYTF